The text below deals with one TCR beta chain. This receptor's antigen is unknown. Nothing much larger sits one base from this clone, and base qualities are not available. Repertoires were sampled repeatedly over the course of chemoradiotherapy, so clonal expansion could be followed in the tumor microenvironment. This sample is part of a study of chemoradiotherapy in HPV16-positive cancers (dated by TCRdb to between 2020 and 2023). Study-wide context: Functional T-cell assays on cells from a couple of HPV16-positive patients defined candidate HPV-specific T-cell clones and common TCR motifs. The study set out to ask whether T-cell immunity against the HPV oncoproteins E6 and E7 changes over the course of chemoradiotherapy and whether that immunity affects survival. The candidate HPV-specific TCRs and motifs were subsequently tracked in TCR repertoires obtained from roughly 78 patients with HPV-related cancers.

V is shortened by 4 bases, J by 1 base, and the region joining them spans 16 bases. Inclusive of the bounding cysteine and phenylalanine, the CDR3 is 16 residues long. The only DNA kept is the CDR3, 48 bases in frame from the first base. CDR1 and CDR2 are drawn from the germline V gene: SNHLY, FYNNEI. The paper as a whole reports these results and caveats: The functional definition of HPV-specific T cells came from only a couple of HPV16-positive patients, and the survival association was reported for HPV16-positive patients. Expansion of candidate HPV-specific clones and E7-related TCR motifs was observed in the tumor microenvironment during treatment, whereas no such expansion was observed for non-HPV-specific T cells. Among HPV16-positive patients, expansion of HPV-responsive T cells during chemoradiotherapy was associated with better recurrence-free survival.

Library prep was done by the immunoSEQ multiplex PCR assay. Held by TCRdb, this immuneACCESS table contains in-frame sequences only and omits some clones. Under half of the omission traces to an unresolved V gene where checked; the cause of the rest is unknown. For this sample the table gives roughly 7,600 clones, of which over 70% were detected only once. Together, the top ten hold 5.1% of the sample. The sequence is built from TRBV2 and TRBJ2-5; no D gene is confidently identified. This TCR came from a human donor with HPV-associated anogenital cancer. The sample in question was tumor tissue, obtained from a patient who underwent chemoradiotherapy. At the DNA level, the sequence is TGTGCCAGCAGTGTCCAGGCTGTTCAAGTCCAAGAGACCCAGTACTTC. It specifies CASSVQAVQVQETQYF. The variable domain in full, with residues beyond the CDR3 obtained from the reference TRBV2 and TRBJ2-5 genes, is EPEVTQTPSHQVTQMGQEVILRCVPISNHLYFYWYRQILGQKVEFLVSFYNNEISEKSEIFDDQFSVERPDGSNFTLKIRSTKLEDSAMYFCASSVQAVQVQETQYFGPGTRLLVL.